One T cell receptor (beta chain) is described in this entry. The sample is drawn from a study of blood T cell repertoires in COVID-19. The length of the CDR3 is 14 residues. Looked up from germline, CDR1 is MNHEY and CDR2 is SMNVEV (reference sequence). V lost 3 bases and J lost 3, with 6 bases in between. Libraries were prepared by immunoSEQ multiplex PCR; TCRdb keeps only in-frame clonotypes and omits some of them. The profile shows about 95,000 clones, roughly 81% of them singletons. The receptor was derived from an elderly man with COVID-19, enrolled during active disease. The rearrangement joins TRBV27 to TRBJ1-6; D uncertain. Sequencing used peripheral blood. CDR3 amino acids: CASSLASYNSPLHF. Here the CDR3 DNA reads TGTGCCAGCAGTTTGGCCAGCTATAATTCACCCCTCCACTTT.